This TCR beta chain was sequenced in a study of control samples from healthy donors and cancer patients. Profiled with immunoSEQ multiplex PCR; TCRdb holds only in-frame clones, not every one. The data hold about 150,000 clones, with around 90% observed a single time. Trimming took 0 bases from V and 1 from J, leaving 11 bases between them. CDR1 and CDR2 (germline): SGHRS, YFSETQ. The CDR3 contains 15 residues. Sequencing was performed on blood. This receptor was identified in a man aged 25-45 years in good health. V is TRBV5-1 and J is TRBJ2-7; D is perhaps TRBD1 (5 bases). The CDR3 loop is CASSLGDSESYEQYF. The CDR3 coding sequence is TGCGCCAGCAGCTTGGGAGACAGTGAGTCCTACGAGCAGTACTTC. Using reference TRBV5-1 and TRBJ2-7 for the parts outside the CDR3, the full variable domain is KAGVTQTPRYLIKTRGQQVTLSCSPISGHRSVSWYQQTPGQGLQFLFEYFSETQRNKGNFPGRFSGRQFSNSRSEMNVSTLELGDSALYLCASSLGDSESYEQYFGPGTRLTVT.